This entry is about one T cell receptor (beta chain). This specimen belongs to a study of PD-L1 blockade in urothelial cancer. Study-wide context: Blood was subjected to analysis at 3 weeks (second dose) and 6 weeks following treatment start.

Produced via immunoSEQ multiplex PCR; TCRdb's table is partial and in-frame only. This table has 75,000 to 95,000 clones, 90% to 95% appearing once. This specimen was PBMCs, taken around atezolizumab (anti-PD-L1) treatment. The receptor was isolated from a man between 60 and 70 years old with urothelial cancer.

The CDR3 nucleotides are TGTGCCAGCAGCCTACAGGGGAGTATAGACGAGCAGTACTTC. Translating gives CASSLQGSIDEQYF. This rearrangement joins TRBV6-1 to TRBJ2-7, with 7 bases that match TRBD1. Looked up from germline, CDR1 is MNHNS and CDR2 is SASEGT. The V and J ends lost 6 bases and 5 bases, in that order; junction bases with no gene match: 10. CDR3 length equals 14 residues.